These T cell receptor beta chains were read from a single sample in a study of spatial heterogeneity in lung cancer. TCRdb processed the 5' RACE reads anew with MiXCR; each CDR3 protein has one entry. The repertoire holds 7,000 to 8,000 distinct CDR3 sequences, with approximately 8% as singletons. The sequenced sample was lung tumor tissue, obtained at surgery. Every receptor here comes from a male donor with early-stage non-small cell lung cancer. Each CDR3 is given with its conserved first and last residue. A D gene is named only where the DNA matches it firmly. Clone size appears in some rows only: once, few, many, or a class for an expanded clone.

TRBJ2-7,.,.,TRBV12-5,TGTGCTACCCAAAGGGCCTACGAGCAGTACTTC,CATQRAYEQYF
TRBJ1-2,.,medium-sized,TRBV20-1,TGCAGTGCCTCCTACAGGGTGGGCGGCTACACCTTC,CSASYRVGGYTF
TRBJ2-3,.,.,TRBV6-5,TGTGCCACCTATTCACGCGATACGCAGTATTTT,CATYSRDTQYF
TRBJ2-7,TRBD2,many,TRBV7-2,TGTGCCAGTACCCCGCCCGCGGGAGAGGGCTACGAGCAGTACTTC,CASTPPAGEGYEQYF
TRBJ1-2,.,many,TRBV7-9,TGTGCCAGCAGCTTAGCTTGGGGGGCTAACTATGGCTACACCTTC,CASSLAWGANYGYTF
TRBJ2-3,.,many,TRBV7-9,TGTGCCCCGGGGGATTCTAGCACAGATACGCAGTATTTT,CAPGDSSTDTQYF
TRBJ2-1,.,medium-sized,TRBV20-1,TGCAGTGCTGGGATCCCCCGCCTCGGGAACAATGAGCAGTTCTTC,CSAGIPRLGNNEQFF
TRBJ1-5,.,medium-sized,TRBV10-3,TGTGCCATCAGTGAGACGGGTAGCAATCAGCCCCAGCATTTT,CAISETGSNQPQHF
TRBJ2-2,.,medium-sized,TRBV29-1,TGCAGCGTTGAAGTAAGGGGTCGGGGCACCTACACCGGGGAGCTGTTTTTT,CSVEVRGRGTYTGELFF
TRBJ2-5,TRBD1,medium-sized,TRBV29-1,TGCAGCGTTGGGGGGACAGGGATGGAGACCCAGTACTTC,CSVGGTGMETQYF